The 16 T cell receptor beta chains in this list originate from one sample, sequenced in a study of OX40 agonist ivuxolimab in advanced cancers. Libraries were prepared by immunoSEQ multiplex PCR; TCRdb keeps only in-frame clonotypes and omits some of them. Of around 72,000 clones detected, 75% to 90% appear once; the ten largest clones hold 0.85% to 1%. The sequences come from CD4+ or CD8+ T cells sorted from blood, collected in a trial of the OX40 agonist ivuxolimab. These receptors were taken from an adult with an advanced solid tumor such as melanoma, head and neck, liver or kidney cancer.

CDR3 protein: CASSLVFAPSGGAWRETQYF. CDR3 coding DNA: TGTGCCAGCAGCTTAGTATTTGCGCCTAGCGGGGGGGCGTGGAGAGAGACCCAGTACTTC. The gene calls are TRBV7-8 and TRBJ2-5; TRBD2 matches at 12 bases. The CDR3 runs 20 residues. V lost 1 base, J lost 4 bases, and 16 bases stayed unmatched. Looked up from germline, CDR1 is SGHVS and CDR2 is FQNEAQ.

The chain is built from TRBV5-1 and TRBJ2-6; tentatively, D is TRBD1 (6 bases). V was cut by 0 bases and J by 0 bases, with 13 bases left in between. Per germline, CDR1 SGHRS and CDR2 YFSETQ. This CDR3 comprises 18 residues. The chain's CDR3 is CASSLELGASSGANVLTF. CDR3 nucleotide sequence: TGCGCCAGCAGCTTGGAGCTGGGGGCGAGCTCTGGGGCCAACGTCCTGACTTTC.

V is TRBV5-4 and J is TRBJ1-3; no firm D call. V was clipped by 0 bases and J by 4 bases, with 8 bases between them. The CDR3 is made up of 14 amino acids. Germline V lookup: CDR1 SGHNT, CDR2 YYREEE (reference sequence). The CDR3 DNA reads as TGTGCCAGCAGCTTGGACGGGCTCGGAAACACCATATATTTT. Translating gives CASSLDGLGNTIYF.

This chain connects TRBV29-1 to TRBJ2-1, with D possibly being TRBD2 (6 bases). Germline CDR1 reads SQVTM; CDR2 reads ANQGSEA. V was shortened by 3 bases and J by 3 bases, with 9 bases between the two germline ends. The CDR3 has 13 residues. The CDR3 nucleotides are TGCAGCGTTGACGGGAGCCACTACAATGAGCAGTTCTTC. Translating it yields CSVDGSHYNEQFF.

V is TRBV5-1 and J is TRBJ1-3; D is unclear. CDR1 and CDR2 from the germline V gene are SGHRS and YFSETQ. V was shortened by 4 bases and J by 0 bases, with 11 bases between the two germline ends. The CDR3 has 15 amino acids. CDR3 in DNA: TGCGCCAGCAGCCTCGCTGGTAACTCTGGAAACACCATATATTTT. This translates into CASSLAGNSGNTIYF.

The chain uses TRBV5-5 and TRBJ1-1; D is unclear. The V and J ends lost 3 bases and 0 bases respectively, with 6 bases between them. CDR3 length: 13 residues. Germline loops: CDR1 SGHKS, CDR2 YYEKEE (reference sequence). CDR3 protein: CASSSPLNTEAFF. The CDR3 DNA is TGTGCCAGCAGCTCTCCATTGAACACTGAAGCTTTCTTT.

V and J are TRBV7-3 and TRBJ2-5; D is perhaps TRBD1 (5 bases). The germline CDR1 and CDR2 sequences are SGHTA and FQGTGA. The V end was cut by 3 bases, the J end by 1 base, with 12 bases between. The CDR3 totals 15 residues. CDR3 in DNA: TGTGCCAGCAGCTTCACAGGCGGCCCCCAAGAGACCCAGTACTTC. It yields the protein CASSFTGGPQETQYF.

This chain uses TRBV5-1 with TRBJ2-7, with D tentatively TRBD1 or TRBD2 (7 bases each). Per the germline V gene, CDR1 is SGHRS and CDR2 is YFSETQ. This CDR3 spans 14 amino acids. V lost 6 bases to trimming and J lost 4 bases, with 17 bases between them. CDR3 in amino acids: CASNPGRGGYEQYF. The CDR3 DNA sequence: TGCGCCAGCAACCCTGGCAGGGGGGGGTACGAGCAGTACTTC.

This rearrangement joins TRBV11-2 to TRBJ2-5, with D unclear. The length of the CDR3 is 16 residues. Trimming shortened V by 5 bases and J by 2 bases, and 18 bases separated the two germline ends. Germline V gene sequence: CDR1 SGHAT, CDR2 FQNNGV. The CDR3, as DNA: TGTGCCAGCAGCCGAAGTTATTCGGCCGGACAAGAGACCCAGTACTTC. This encodes CASSRSYSAGQETQYF.

This chain links TRBV27 with TRBJ2-1; no clear D gene. The germline V gene encodes CDR1 MNHEY and CDR2 SMNVEV (reference sequence). Trimming took 0 bases from V and 0 from J, leaving 9 bases between them. This CDR3 region has 16 residues. The CDR3 DNA is TGTGCCAGCAGTTTATCGGCCAGGAGCTCCTACAATGAGCAGTTCTTC. It is translated as CASSLSARSSYNEQFF.

The chain joins TRBV4-2 to TRBJ1-1; TRBD1 agrees at 10 bases. The CDR3 has 16 amino acids. V lost 0 bases, J lost 5 bases, and 6 bases stayed unmatched. Germline V gene sequence: CDR1 LGHNA, CDR2 YNFKEQ. CDR3 DNA: TGTGCCAGCAGCCAAGATAGACAGGGGGCTATGACTGAAGCTTTCTTT. Amino acid sequence: CASSQDRQGAMTEAFF.

Of note for this clone: The sample holds other DNA sequences that translate to the same CDR3. V is TRBV6-4 and J is TRBJ2-2, with 8 bases aligning to TRBD2. This CDR3 is built from 15 residues. Germline CDR1 MRHNA, CDR2 SNTAGT. Germline trimming cut 4 bases from V and 3 bases from J; bases unmatched to any gene: 4. CDR3 in amino acids: CASSAGGHDTGELFF. CDR3 bases: TGTGCCAGCAGTGCGGGGGGGCATGACACCGGGGAGCTGTTTTTT.

The chain links TRBV9 to TRBJ1-3; D remains ambiguous. The length of the CDR3 is 14 residues. V was trimmed by 0 bases and J by 2 bases, leaving 6 bases between them. Germline V gene data show CDR1 as SGDLS and CDR2 as YYNGEE. The CDR3 reads CASSVAAAGNTIYF. The CDR3 DNA follows: TGTGCCAGCAGCGTAGCCGCGGCTGGAAACACCATATATTTT.

This chain links TRBV2 with TRBJ2-7; D not resolved. CDR3 length equals 13 residues. The V end lost 9 bases, the J end lost 2 bases, and 14 bases lay between the germline ends. The germline CDR1 and CDR2 sequences are SNHLY and FYNNEI. The CDR3 spells CASLPDVAYEQYF. The CDR3 DNA sequence: TGTGCCAGTCTGCCGGACGTCGCCTACGAGCAGTACTTC.

The chain links TRBV14 to TRBJ2-1, with 8 bases fitting TRBD2. This CDR3 has 16 amino acids. V shed 5 bases, J shed 4 bases, and the junction held 10 bases outside the gene matches. CDR1 and CDR2 from the germline V gene are SGHDN and FVKESK. The CDR3 sequence: CASSKSGGAPYNEQFF. For the CDR3, the DNA is TGTGCCAGCAGCAAAAGCGGGGGTGCCCCATACAATGAGCAGTTCTTC.

The genes are TRBV6-1 and TRBJ2-1, with 8 positions matching TRBD2. This CDR3 comprises 17 residues. Germline-derived CDR1 and CDR2 are MNHNS and SASEGT. Trimming took 0 bases from V and 2 from J; bases not matched to a gene: 6. As DNA, the CDR3 is TGTGCCAGCAGTGAAGCGTACCAGCGGGGGCCCTACAATGAGCAGTTCTTC. This translates into CASSEAYQRGPYNEQFF.